The 18 T cell receptor beta chains reported below all come from one sample, sequenced in a study of blood T cells in healthy people across ages. The authors ran a second PCR of 7 to 11 cycles using a sample-barcoded 5' primer and a J-beta primer mix. MiXCR, applied by TCRdb to the 5' RACE reads, yields one record per CDR3 protein. The sample holds about 1 million distinct CDR3 sequences, approximately 25% seen once. The sample was also reused in another study, on T cells of mothers and their children.

Sequencing was carried out using blood. All receptors derive from a girl aged 2-10 years in good health.

There are a few counts of this clonotype. This chain uses TRBV7-9 with TRBJ1-1; D call uncertain. Between the trimmed V and J ends, which lost 1 base and 3 bases, there was a span of 9 bases. Germline lookup yields CDR1 SEHNR and CDR2 FQNEAQ (reference sequence). This CDR3 has 14 residues. CDR3 residues: CASSLGEKYTEAFF. DNA of the CDR3: TGTGCCAGCAGCTTAGGCGAGAAATACACTGAAGCTTTCTTT.

In regard to this clonotype: At one of its ends the junction is not consistent with the germline gene, which may arise from a read error. The chain carries TRBV7-2 and TRBJ2-3; TRBD2 matches at 7 bases. CDR3 length: 15 residues. From germline, CDR1 is SGHTA and CDR2 FQGNSA. The CDR3 nucleotides are TGTGCCAGCAGCCTAGCGGATTTTAGCACAGATACGCAGTATTTT. As protein: CASSLADFSTDTQYF.

This clonotype was detected a few times. This chain uses TRBV7-2 with TRBJ2-3; TRBD2 matches at 11 bases. Germline-derived CDR1 and CDR2 are SGHTA and FQGNSA. This CDR3 has 17 amino acids. The V segment lost 3 bases and the J segment 1 base; nucleotides outside the gene matches: 6. The CDR3, as DNA: TGTGCCAGCAGCTTCCGAATACTAGCGGGGGGCACAGATACGCAGTATTTT. It encodes CASSFRILAGGTDTQYF.

This clonotype has just a few counts. This chain's CDR3 is CASSQVWGRYEQYF. CDR3 in DNA: TGTGCCAGCAGCCAAGTTTGGGGGAGATACGAGCAGTACTTC. The rearrangement links TRBV14 to TRBJ2-5, with D perhaps given as TRBD1 or TRBD2 (5 bases each). Near its end, the DNA agrees better with TRBJ2-7, so the J call may be wrong. CDR3 length equals 14 residues. Germline lookup yields CDR1 SGHDN and CDR2 FVKESK.

This clonotype turned up a few times. This chain connects TRBV7-9 to TRBJ2-7; 14 bases fit TRBD2. The J call may be in error: the DNA end matches TRBJ2-1 better. There are 16 residues in the CDR3. From germline, CDR1 is SEHNR and CDR2 FQNEAQ (reference sequence). The CDR3 sequence: CASSFRGTSGGGEQFF. DNA for the CDR3: TGTGCCAGCAGCTTCCGAGGGACTAGCGGGGGAGGTGAGCAGTTCTTC.

This rearrangement joins TRBV4-2 to TRBJ2-3; D is possibly TRBD1 (5 bases). Germline V lookup: CDR1 LGHNA, CDR2 YNFKEQ. The V gene lost 2 bases and the J gene lost 5 bases, with 8 bases spanning the gap. CDR3 size: 13 residues. CDR3 coding DNA: TGTGCCAGCAGCCAACAGGGCGAAGATACGCAGTATTTT. It translates to CASSQQGEDTQYF.

This clonotype turned up a few times. The chain joins TRBV7-9 to TRBJ1-2, with TRBD1 matching over 9 bases. The CDR3 has 14 amino acids. Germline CDR1 reads SEHNR; CDR2 reads FQNEAQ (reference sequence). J lost 9 bases, V lost 6 bases, and 11 bases had no gene match. The CDR3 loop is CASSTTGTGISYTF. In DNA form, the CDR3 reads TGTGCCAGCAGTACGACCGGGACAGGGATAAGCTACACCTTC.

The chain couples TRBV12-5 to TRBJ2-4; 7 bases map to TRBD2. V trimming: 6 bases; J trimming: 0 bases; junction bases outside the gene matches: 11. CDR3 size: 17 residues. Germline-derived CDR1 and CDR2 are LGHNT and FRNRAP. This CDR3 is CASGTSGSGLAKNIQYF. The CDR3 DNA follows: TGTGCTAGTGGAACTTCTGGTAGCGGGCTAGCCAAAAACATTCAGTACTTC.

The CDR3 protein is CSARPEREQYF. CDR3 DNA sequence: TGCAGTGCTAGACCAGAGCGCGAGCAGTACTTC. The chain recombines TRBV20-1 with TRBJ2-1; D is ambiguous. The J call may be wrong; the DNA end is better matched by TRBJ2-7. The CDR3 runs to 11 residues. Germline CDR1 and CDR2: DFQATT and SNEGSKA (reference sequence).

The V call is TRBV6-5, the J call TRBJ1-5, with D possibly being TRBD1 (6 bases). V was pared by 5 bases and J by 2 bases, with 13 bases between. The CDR3 totals 15 residues. Germline V gives CDR1 MNHEY, CDR2 SVGAGI. The CDR3 sequence: CASSPSGAGNQPQHF. The CDR3 bases are TGTGCCAGCAGTCCCTCGGGGGCTGGCAATCAGCCCCAGCATTTT.

The CDR3 nucleotides read TGTGCCAGCAGCCAAGATCCCGCAGGACAGCACTATGGCTACACCTTC. Its protein is CASSQDPAGQHYGYTF. The chain couples TRBV4-2 to TRBJ1-2, with a weak D call TRBD1 (6 bases). The CDR3 spans 16 residues. The ends were cut back, 0 bases at V and 3 bases at J, with 14 bases in the middle. Germline CDR1 and CDR2: LGHNA and YNFKEQ.

The chain uses TRBV19 and TRBJ2-1, with 8 nucleotides matching TRBD1. The V gene's germline CDR1 is LNHDA and CDR2 SQIVND (reference sequence). The V segment lost 3 bases and the J segment 4 bases; nucleotides outside the gene matches: 8. This CDR3 is built from 16 residues. The CDR3 loop reads CASSIPVGQGYNEQFF. CDR3 DNA sequence: TGTGCCAGTAGTATTCCCGTCGGACAGGGATACAATGAGCAGTTCTTC.

The chain couples TRBV29-1 to TRBJ2-5; 7 nucleotides agree with TRBD1. This CDR3 comprises 12 residues. Germline V gene lookup returns CDR1 SQVTM and CDR2 ANQGSEA. The CDR3 nucleotides read TGCGGCGGTGCAGGGGGAGACGAGACCCAGTACTTC. Residues: CGGAGGDETQYF. Complete variable domain (other parts from reference TRBV29-1 and TRBJ2-5): SAVISQKPSRDICQRGTSLTIQCQVDSQVTMMFWYRQQPGQSLTLIATANQGSEATYESGFVIDKFPISRPNLTFSTLTVSNMSPEDSSIYLCGGAGGDETQYFGPGTRLLVL.

This clonotype was detected only a few times. This chain joins TRBV19 and TRBJ2-1; D could derive from TRBD1 or TRBD2 (5 bases each). The CDR3 has 14 residues. CDR1 LNHDA and CDR2 SQIVND come from the germline V gene (reference sequence). V lost 5 bases, J lost 4 bases, and 12 bases lay in between. This chain's CDR3 is CASSVVGAYNEQFF. The DNA of the CDR3 is TGTGCCAGTAGTGTGGTCGGGGCGTACAATGAGCAGTTCTTC. Drawing the rest from reference TRBV19 and TRBJ2-1, the complete variable domain is DGGITQSPKYLFRKEGQNVTLSCEQNLNHDAMYWYRQDPGQGLRLIYYSQIVNDFQKGDIAEGYSVSREKKESFPLTVTSAQKNPTAFYLCASSVVGAYNEQFFGPGTRLTVL.

The chain combines TRBV5-1 with TRBJ2-3; D ambiguous. V was shortened by 1 base and J by 3 bases, with 6 bases between the two germline ends. The length of the CDR3 is 13 residues. Germline V CDR1 and CDR2: SGHRS, YFSETQ. This chain's CDR3 is CASSLPQTDTQYF. In DNA, the CDR3 is TGCGCCAGCAGCTTGCCTCAGACAGATACGCAGTATTTT.

The chain is built from TRBV5-6 and TRBJ2-1, with TRBD2 matching over 10 bases. Germline V gives CDR1 SGHDT, CDR2 YYEEEE. The J segment lost 3 bases and the V segment lost 4 bases, leaving 7 bases of the junction unmatched. CDR3 length equals 16 residues. CDR3 amino acids: CASSLLAGDFYNEQFF. CDR3 DNA: TGTGCCAGCAGCCTCCTAGCGGGAGATTTCTACAATGAGCAGTTCTTC. Full variable domain (rest looked up from reference TRBV5-6 and TRBJ2-1): DAGVTQSPTHLIKTRGQQVTLRCSPKSGHDTVSWYQQALGQGPQFIFQYYEEEERQRGNFPDRFSGHQFPNYSSELNVNALLLGDSALYLCASSLLAGDFYNEQFFGPGTRLTVL.

The rearrangement joins TRBV19 to TRBJ2-1; TRBD1 matches at 8 bases. This CDR3 region has 16 residues. V was pared by 6 bases and J by 0 bases, with 7 bases of the junction left unmatched. CDR1 is LNHDA, CDR2 SQIVND, per germline (reference sequence). The CDR3 reads CASRGGQGPSYNEQFF. The CDR3 DNA is TGTGCCAGTAGGGGAGGACAGGGTCCCTCCTACAATGAGCAGTTCTTC.

The chain is built from TRBV7-2 and TRBJ1-1; D gene ambiguous. This CDR3 has 15 amino acids. V lost 5 bases, J lost 0 bases, and 13 bases lay in between. Looked up from germline, CDR1 is SGHTA and CDR2 is FQGNSA. The CDR3 region is CASSQKGVMNTEAFF. CDR3 sequence (DNA): TGTGCCAGCAGCCAAAAGGGAGTCATGAACACTGAAGCTTTCTTT.